Each of the 5 T cell receptor beta chains below was sequenced from the same sample in a study of Graves' ophthalmopathy and Graves' hyperthyroidism. Amplification of the TCR beta CDR3 regions used RNA transcripts (as template). The library came from an HTBI-primed first-round RT-PCR and a second-round multiplex PCR. One entry per CDR3 protein, called by TCRdb with MiXCR from the multiplex PCR reads. The table lists 300,000 or so distinct CDR3 sequences, 17% of them singletons, with about 12% in the top ten. The material sequenced was peripheral blood. The origin of the receptors is an adult man with Graves' ophthalmopathy.

This clonotype has a count of ten or more. CDR3 coding DNA: TGCAGTGCTAGAGATCGGAGCAGCGGAAACACTGAAGCTTTCTTT. Translation gives CSARDRSSGNTEAFF. This chain joins TRBV20-1 and TRBJ1-1; unclear D gene. The CDR3 has 15 amino acids. The germline gives CDR1 DFQATT, CDR2 SNEGSKA (reference sequence). With 0 bases removed from V and 2 bases from J, the gap between germline ends came to 13 bases.

This clonotype has at least ten counts. The chain couples TRBV5-5 to TRBJ2-5; D remains unclear. The CDR3 totals 14 residues. Germline assignment: CDR1 SGHKS and CDR2 YYEKEE (reference sequence). V lost 0 bases, J lost 2 bases, and 8 bases lay in between. The CDR3, as DNA: TGTGCCAGCAGCTTGGACACCTTACAAGAGACCCAGTACTTC. This gives the protein CASSLDTLQETQYF.

The chain recombines TRBV6-1 with TRBJ1-2; perhaps TRBD1 as D (5 bases). Germline V lookup: CDR1 MNHNS, CDR2 SASEGT. CDR3 size: 15 residues. Trimming removed 6 bases from V and 2 bases from J, with 16 bases in between. DNA of the CDR3: TGTGCCAGCAGGGCGATTAGGTGGGGGAACTATGGCTACACCTTC. Residues: CASRAIRWGNYGYTF.

This clonotype has at least ten counts. The chain links TRBV29-1 to TRBJ2-7; 8 bases align to TRBD1. Germline lookup yields CDR1 SQVTM and CDR2 ANQGSEA. This CDR3 comprises 13 residues. J was trimmed by 2 bases and V by 7 bases; bases with no gene match: 7. This CDR3 reads CSAQGARTYEQYF. The CDR3 coding sequence is TGCAGCGCGCAGGGGGCGCGAACCTACGAGCAGTACTTC.

This clonotype was seen repeatedly, ten times or more. The CDR3 DNA reads as TGTGCCAGCAGCCTAACAGGGGGCTGGTACGAGCAGTACTTC. Protein: CASSLTGGWYEQYF. The rearrangement joins TRBV28 to TRBJ2-7; TRBD1 matches at 9 bases. The CDR3 is made up of 14 amino acids. CDR1 and CDR2 (germline): MDHEN, SYDVKM. Trimming at V came to 6 bases and at J to 4 bases, leaving 7 bases not matched to a gene.